The clone carrying this T cell receptor beta chain was seen a handful of times. Its antigen is still unknown. The sample is drawn from a study of early T cells in non-severe SARS-CoV-2 infection. Turning to the study itself: Unsorted whole blood bulk RNA was sequenced, with unpaired chains.

The CDR3 extends over 14 amino acids. With V trimmed by 4 bases and J by 7 bases, 9 bases remained unmatched. Germline CDR1 reads MGHDK; CDR2 reads SYGVNS. Findings and limits, study-wide: The matching step, a VDJdb search, favored anti-spike CD8 responses and missed private and CD4 specificities.

In the library, individual cDNA molecules carried attached unique molecular identifiers. MiXCR was run by TCRdb on the 5' RACE reads, yielding one entry per CDR3 protein. This sample has 24,000 or so distinct CDR3 sequences, with 4.5% to 7% found just once. The chain carries TRBV25-1 and TRBJ1-1, with 7 bases lining up with TRBD1. Sample: whole blood. The TCR sequence derives from an adult who was a healthcare worker with PCR-confirmed SARS-CoV-2 infection or an uninfected control (not recorded which). The CDR3 loop reads CASSGRTGLYEAFF. CDR3 coding DNA: TGTGCCAGCAGTGGAAGGACAGGTCTCTATGAAGCTTTCTTT.